These T cell receptor beta chains were read from a single sample in a study of shared clonotypes between healthy human individuals. Measured with immunoSEQ multiplex PCR; TCRdb has only the in-frame clones, and not every one. The table shows some 1.5 million clones, with nearly 99% occurring only once. Specimen: naive CD4+ T cells sorted from blood. Receptors originate from a man aged 30-40 years in good health. The CDR3 runs from the conserved cysteine through the conserved F or W. Clone sizes are given selectively: once, few, many, or a class where the clone is expanded.

V gene	clone size	CDR3 protein
TRBV6-6	-	CASSYSAGRMNTEAFF
TRBV7-9	-	CASSQPIDRANTGELFF
TRBV27	-	CASSQVLLGEQFF
TRBV6-6	-	CASRSNRGQGYVF
TRBV5-4	-	CASSSYRDSPETQYF
TRBV11-2	-	CASSLGTVLYGYTF
TRBV5-8	-	CASSLRRTSGRAGEQYF
TRBV28	-	CASSRTRLTGTSTNYEQYF
TRBV28	once	CASSLYGQLMNTEAFF
TRBV5-4	-	CASSLAGSTDTQYF
TRBV11-2	-	CASSTLQGNNEQFF
TRBV5-4	once	CASSEDLVYNEQFF
TRBV6-6	-	CAIGLAGNEQYF
TRBV2	-	CASRGSWTRWETQYF
TRBV14	-	CASSVTLGPYEQYF
TRBV5-1	-	CASREDPSSNTGELFF
TRBV2	-	CASGEGYETYEQYF